What follows are 22 T cell receptor beta chains derived from one specimen sequenced in a study of T cell responses to AZD1222 COVID-19 vaccine. Assay used: immunoSEQ multiplex PCR; TCRdb lists only in-frame clones, some missing. This sample yields roughly 120,000 clones, of which roughly 90% are seen a single time; over 2.5% belongs to the top ten. The sample consisted of peripheral blood, taken on day 0 of AZD1222 vaccination. These receptors were obtained from an adult in good health.

The chain is built from TRBV19 and TRBJ2-3; no clear D. The CDR3 spans 11 residues. Germline values: CDR1 LNHDA, CDR2 SQIVND (reference sequence). CDR3 sequence: CSSKWQDTQYF. The DNA of the CDR3 is TGTTCATCAAAATGGCAAGATACGCAGTATTTT.

The chain employs TRBV7-9 and TRBJ2-6; D is unresolved. The CDR3 contains 13 residues. V shed 0 bases and J shed 3 bases, with 0 bases lying between them. Germline V gene sequence: CDR1 SEHNR, CDR2 FQNEAQ (reference sequence). DNA of the CDR3: TGTGCCAGCAGCTTAGCTGGGGCCAACGTCCTGACTTTC. Translated: CASSLAGANVLTF.

V usage is TRBV27 and J usage is TRBJ1-1, with 7 bases identical to TRBD1. Germline trimming cut 0 bases from V and 0 bases from J; bases unmatched to any gene: 1. The CDR3 spans 15 residues. Germline V gene sequence: CDR1 MNHEY, CDR2 SMNVEV (reference sequence). CDR3: CASSLSTGLNTEAFF. The CDR3 DNA is TGTGCCAGCAGTTTATCGACAGGGCTGAACACTGAAGCTTTCTTT.

The chain recombines TRBV5-4 with TRBJ1-2; 7 bases map to TRBD1. After removal of 3 bases from V and 0 bases from J, the junction contained 11 bases not matched to a gene. This CDR3 contains 17 residues. In germline, CDR1 is SGHNT, CDR2 YYREEE (reference sequence). CDR3 sequence: CASSSGRHRGSNYGYTF. The CDR3 region has the DNA TGTGCCAGCAGCTCAGGACGACACAGGGGTTCTAACTATGGCTACACCTTC.

The rearrangement uses TRBV6-5 and TRBJ1-1; D may be TRBD1 (6 bases). This CDR3 has 13 residues. CDR1 and CDR2 from the germline V gene are MNHEY and SVGAGI. Trimming took 4 bases from V and 3 from J, leaving 9 bases between them. CDR3 coding DNA: TGTGCCAGCAGTTCAGGGGAGCACACTGAAGCTTTCTTT. Amino acid sequence: CASSSGEHTEAFF.

The chain recombines TRBV6-6 with TRBJ1-1; D is possibly TRBD1 (6 bases). Deletions cut 0 bases from V and 5 bases from J, with 16 bases between. Germline assignment: CDR1 MNHNY and CDR2 SVGAGI (reference sequence). The CDR3 is made up of 16 amino acids. The CDR3 is CASSYSEGRGGTEAFF. The CDR3 DNA is TGTGCCAGCAGTTACTCGGAGGGCAGGGGAGGAACTGAAGCTTTCTTT.

This chain uses TRBV14 with TRBJ2-7; 9 nucleotides line up with TRBD2. V trimming: 2 bases; J trimming: 3 bases; junction bases outside the gene matches: 8. The germline V gene has CDR1 SGHDN and CDR2 FVKESK. This CDR3 is built from 16 residues. The CDR3 nucleotides read TGTGCCAGCAGCCAAACTTGGACTAGCGCACTCTACGAGCAGTACTTC. Its protein product is CASSQTWTSALYEQYF.

The chain combines TRBV7-2 with TRBJ2-7, with 8 bases aligning to TRBD2. The CDR3 has 14 residues. Trimming removed 3 bases from V and 2 bases from J; junction bases left unmatched: 3. From germline, CDR1 is SGHTA and CDR2 FQGNSA. In nucleotides, the CDR3 is TGTGCCAGCAGCTTCCGAGCGGGAGCCTACGAGCAGTACTTC. This gives the protein CASSFRAGAYEQYF.

This clone was recorded once. V and J are TRBV5-1 and TRBJ1-3; D gene uncertain. The CDR3 length is 15 residues. V was pared by 7 bases and J by 0 bases, with 14 bases between. Looked up from germline, CDR1 is SGHRS and CDR2 is YFSETQ. This CDR3 is CASSSGPYSGNTIYF. CDR3 nucleotide sequence: TGCGCCAGCTCCTCTGGACCGTACTCTGGAAACACCATATATTTT.

The chain carries TRBV2 and TRBJ2-7; 8 bases line up with TRBD1. Germline CDR1 reads SNHLY; CDR2 reads FYNNEI. The CDR3 sequence is 14 residues long. Trimming at V came to 7 bases and at J to 7 bases, leaving 12 bases not matched to a gene. The CDR3 reads CASNFLTGGGEQYF. The CDR3 DNA reads TGTGCCAGCAATTTTCTAACAGGGGGAGGAGAGCAGTACTTC.

The chain carries TRBV29-1 and TRBJ1-2; TRBD1 is a possible D gene (5 bases). V was shortened by 4 bases and J by 8 bases, with 14 bases between the two germline ends. Germline-derived CDR1 and CDR2 are SQVTM and ANQGSEA. This CDR3 contains 12 residues. The CDR3 loop reads CSVAGDQEGYTF. The CDR3 DNA sequence: TGCAGCGTTGCCGGGGACCAGGAGGGCTACACCTTC.

The chain recombines TRBV6-6 with TRBJ2-7; TRBD1 matches 8 bases. V shed 5 bases and J 6 bases; nucleotides not matched to a gene: 12. CDR3 size: 15 residues. Germline V CDR1 and CDR2: MNHNY, SVGAGI (reference sequence). CDR3 sequence: CASSPDRGIVGEQYF. The CDR3 DNA reads TGTGCCAGCAGTCCCGACAGGGGCATAGTTGGCGAGCAGTACTTC.

J is TRBJ1-1 and V is TRBV19, with a tentative D call TRBD1 (6 bases). The length of the CDR3 is 12 residues. V was cut by 7 bases and J by 10 bases, with 16 bases left in between. Germline V gene data show CDR1 as LNHDA and CDR2 as SQIVND (reference sequence). DNA for the CDR3: TGTGCCAGTACCCAGCGGGGGCTTGGAGCTTTCTTT. Translating it yields CASTQRGLGAFF.

The chain carries TRBV12-2 and TRBJ1-1; the D call TRBD1 from the table was never checked on the DNA. TRBV12-2 is designated a pseudogene. The CDR3 runs to 15 residues. In DNA, the CDR3 is TGTGCAAGTCGCTTAGGGGACAGGGGGTGTACTGAAGCTTTCTTT. Its translation is CASRLGDRGCTEAFF.

The V gene is TRBV27, the J gene TRBJ2-1, with 14 bases fitting TRBD2. J lost 9 bases, V lost 4 bases, and 8 bases had no gene match. This CDR3 region has 16 residues. Germline CDR1 MNHEY, CDR2 SMNVEV (reference sequence). The CDR3 here is CASSSPGLAGVGEQFF. The CDR3 DNA reads as TGTGCCAGCAGTTCCCCGGGACTAGCGGGAGTTGGTGAGCAGTTCTTC.

The V call is TRBV3-1 (or the pseudogene TRBV3-2), the J call TRBJ2-7; D is undetermined. CDR3 length: 18 residues. The ends were cut back, 0 bases at V and 0 bases at J, with 18 bases in the middle. Looked up from germline, CDR1 is LGHDT and CDR2 is YNNKEL (reference sequence). Here the CDR3 reads CASSQEPQIPPSSYEQYF. The CDR3 DNA follows: TGTGCCAGCAGCCAAGAACCCCAAATACCTCCGAGCTCCTACGAGCAGTACTTC.

This chain uses TRBV4-3 with TRBJ1-2; 7 bases fit TRBD1. The CDR3 covers 14 residues. The V and J ends lost 0 bases and 9 bases, in that order; junction bases with no gene match: 7. Germline V gene lookup returns CDR1 LGHNA and CDR2 YSLEER. CDR3 protein: CASSQDPRGPSYTF. CDR3 DNA: TGCGCCAGCAGCCAAGATCCGAGGGGGCCGAGCTACACCTTC.

This clone was counted once. The chain recombines TRBV5-4 with TRBJ2-7; TRBD2 matches 7 bases. The CDR3 totals 14 residues. Looked up from germline, CDR1 is SGHNT and CDR2 is YYREEE (reference sequence). The V and J ends lost 3 bases and 5 bases, in that order; junction bases with no gene match: 8. CDR3 residues: CASSWGGGWDEQYF. The CDR3 nucleotides are TGTGCCAGCAGCTGGGGGGGAGGTTGGGACGAGCAGTACTTC.

V gene TRBV25-1 combines with J gene TRBJ2-1; TRBD2 matches at 7 bases. The V gene end was trimmed by 11 bases and the J gene end by 0 bases; junction bases not matched to a gene: 10. The CDR3 consists of 15 residues. Germline values: CDR1 MGHDK, CDR2 SYGVNS. The CDR3: CAGTAGGSSYNEQFF. The CDR3 nucleotides are TGTGCCGGCACAGCGGGCGGGAGCTCCTACAATGAGCAGTTCTTC.

The chain links TRBV12-5 to TRBJ2-7; D gene uncertain. The V gene's germline CDR1 is LGHNT and CDR2 FRNRAP. Trimming stripped 2 bases from V and 5 bases from J, with 16 bases between. CDR3 length: 15 amino acids. The CDR3 coding sequence is TGTGCTAGTGGTTTGTCCCGGACGGGTTCGGACGAGCAGTACTTC. Translating gives CASGLSRTGSDEQYF.

The J gene is TRBJ2-7, the V gene TRBV5-1; TRBD2 aligns across 9 bases. The CDR3 consists of 14 residues. Germline assignment: CDR1 SGHRS and CDR2 YFSETQ. V lost 2 bases to trimming and J lost 2 bases; unmatched junction nucleotides: 2. The CDR3 DNA sequence: TGCGCCAGCAGCTTTAGCGGGAGTGCCTACGAGCAGTACTTC. It is translated as CASSFSGSAYEQYF.

This sequence joins TRBV6-4 and TRBJ2-6, with D possibly being TRBD1 or TRBD2 (5 bases each). The CDR3 totals 15 residues. With 2 bases removed from V and 0 bases from J, the gap between germline ends came to 5 bases. Germline V gives CDR1 MRHNA, CDR2 SNTAGT. The CDR3 sequence: CASSDGTSGANVLTF. The CDR3 coding sequence is TGTGCCAGCAGTGACGGGACCTCTGGGGCCAACGTCCTGACTTTC.